What follows describes a single TCR beta chain. Its antigen is still unknown. Researchers ran the PCR with 60 Vbeta and 13 Jbeta primers. Only in-frame clones appear in the TCRdb table, and some are missing; sequencing was by immunoSEQ multiplex PCR. The sample holds around 140,000 clones, approximately 80% seen once. Germline trimming cut 6 bases from V and 4 bases from J; bases unmatched to any gene: 5. Germline V lookup: CDR1 LNHNV, CDR2 YYDKDF (reference sequence). CDR3 length: 14 residues. This specimen comes from a study of cytomegalovirus exposure and HLA in healthy donors. Study observations and caveats: The authors later linked a missense DCLRE1C variant to TCR beta V- and J-gene trimming.

The V call is TRBV15, the J call TRBJ1-4, with TRBD1 matching 7 bases. This receptor was identified in a woman aged 18-30 years in good health and CMV-seropositive. Sequencing was done on a sample of PBMCs. CDR3 loop: CATRPGGLNEKLFF. The CDR3 region has the DNA TGTGCCACCAGACCAGGGGGTCTTAATGAAAAACTGTTTTTT.